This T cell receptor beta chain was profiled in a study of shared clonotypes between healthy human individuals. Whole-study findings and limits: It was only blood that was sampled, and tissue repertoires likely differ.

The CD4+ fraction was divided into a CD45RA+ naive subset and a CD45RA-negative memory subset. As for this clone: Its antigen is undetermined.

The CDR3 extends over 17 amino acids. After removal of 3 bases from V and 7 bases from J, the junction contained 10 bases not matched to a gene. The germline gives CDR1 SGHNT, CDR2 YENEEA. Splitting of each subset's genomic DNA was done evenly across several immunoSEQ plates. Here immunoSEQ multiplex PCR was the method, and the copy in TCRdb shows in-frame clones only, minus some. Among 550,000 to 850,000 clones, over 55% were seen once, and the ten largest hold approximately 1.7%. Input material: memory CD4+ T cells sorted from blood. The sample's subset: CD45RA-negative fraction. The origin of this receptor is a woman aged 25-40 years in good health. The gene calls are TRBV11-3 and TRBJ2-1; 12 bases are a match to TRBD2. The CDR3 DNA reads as TGTGCCAGCAGCTTTGGAACGGGGCTAGCGGGAGGGAATGAGCAGTTCTTC. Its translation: CASSFGTGLAGGNEQFF. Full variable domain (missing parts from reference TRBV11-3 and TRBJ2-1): EAGVVQSPRYKIIEKKQPVAFWCNPISGHNTLYWYLQNLGQGPELLIRYENEEAVDDSQLPKDRFSAERLKGVDSTLKIQPAELGDSAVYLCASSFGTGLAGGNEQFFGPGTRLTVL.